This note documents a single TCR beta chain sequence. Original processing methods: Estimates of nucleated cell counts were drawn from the amplification of reference gene primers. Profiling relied on immunoSEQ multiplex PCR, and the TCRdb table lists in-frame clones only, not all of them. The V and J calls and clone size come from that table; D and trimming were worked out from the DNA. The sample lists about 220,000 clones, around 75% occurring once. The sample originates from a study of blood T cell repertoires in COVID-19. About the research overall: Both acute and convalescent COVID-19 samples were obtained from the United States, Italy and Spain. The analysed material was cDNA or gDNA that came from T cells, B-cell-depleted T cells, or PBMCs.

The sample taken for sequencing was peripheral blood. This TCR derives from a human donor in a cohort sampled during active COVID-19.

The CDR3 spells CASSLAPSGIGDTQYF. In DNA form, the CDR3 reads TGTGCCAGCAGCTTGGCCCCTAGCGGGATCGGCGATACGCAGTATTTT. J is TRBJ2-3 and V is TRBV5-4; 9 nucleotides line up with TRBD2. This CDR3 contains 16 residues. Germline trimming cut 0 bases from V and 6 bases from J; bases unmatched to any gene: 8. Germline CDR1 and CDR2: SGHNT and YYREEE (reference sequence).